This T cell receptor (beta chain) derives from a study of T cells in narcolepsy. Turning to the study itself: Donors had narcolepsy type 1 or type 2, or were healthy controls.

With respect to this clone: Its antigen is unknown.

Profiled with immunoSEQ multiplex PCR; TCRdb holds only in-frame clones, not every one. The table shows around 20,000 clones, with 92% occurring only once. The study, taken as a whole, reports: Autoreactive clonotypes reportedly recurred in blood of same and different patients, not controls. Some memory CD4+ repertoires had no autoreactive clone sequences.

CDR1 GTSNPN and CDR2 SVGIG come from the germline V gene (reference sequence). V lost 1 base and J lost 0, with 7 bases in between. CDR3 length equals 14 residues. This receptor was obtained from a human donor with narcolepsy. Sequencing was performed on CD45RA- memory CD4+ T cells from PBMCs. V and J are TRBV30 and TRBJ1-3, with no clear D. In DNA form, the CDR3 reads TGTGCCTGGAGTGCCGGTAGCTCTGGAAACACCATATATTTT. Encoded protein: CAWSAGSSGNTIYF.